This TCR beta chain was recorded in a study of beta chain features in type 1 diabetes. This CDR3 is built from 16 residues. Trimming left V 1 base short and J 1 base short, with 11 bases between. Germline V gene lookup returns CDR1 SGDLS and CDR2 YYNGEE. This clone was detected only once. As yet, its antigen is unknown. TCRB transcripts that were expressed got sequenced, as all of the isolated RNA had been reverse transcribed. Sequencing was performed with immunoSEQ multiplex PCR; in TCRdb, only in-frame clones are kept and a portion is missing. The sample shows 150,000 to 200,000 clones, over 55% of them seen only once. Study-wide findings and caveats: Type 1 diabetes patients showed a moderate but significant shortening of TCRB CDR3s in all four CD4+ subsets.

This rearrangement joins TRBV9 to TRBJ2-2, with D unclear. Sequenced material: naive CD4+ T cells from blood. The source of this sequence is a man younger than 40 with type 1 diabetes. The CDR3 sequence: CASSVRAEVNTGELFF. CDR3 coding DNA: TGTGCCAGCAGCGTAAGGGCAGAAGTGAACACCGGGGAGCTGTTTTTT.